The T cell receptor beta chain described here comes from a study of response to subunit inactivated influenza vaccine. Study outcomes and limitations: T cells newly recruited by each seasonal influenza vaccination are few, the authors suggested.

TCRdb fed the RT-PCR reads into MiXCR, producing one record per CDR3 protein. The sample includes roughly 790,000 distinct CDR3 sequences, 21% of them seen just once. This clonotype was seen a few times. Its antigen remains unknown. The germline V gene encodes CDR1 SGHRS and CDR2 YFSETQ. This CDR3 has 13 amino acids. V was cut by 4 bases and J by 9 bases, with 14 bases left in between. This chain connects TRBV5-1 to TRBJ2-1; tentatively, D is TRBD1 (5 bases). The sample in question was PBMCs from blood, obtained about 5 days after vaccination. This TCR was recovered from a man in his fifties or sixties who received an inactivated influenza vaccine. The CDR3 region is CASSRRQGGEQFF. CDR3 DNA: TGCGCCAGCAGCAGACGGCAGGGCGGTGAGCAGTTCTTC.